The rows below give T cell receptor beta chains drawn from one sample of a study of cytomegalovirus exposure and HLA in healthy donors. Data came from immunoSEQ multiplex PCR; TCRdb stores just in-frame clones and leaves some out. The repertoire holds around 94,000 clones, with 55% to 80% as singletons. The sample consisted of PBMCs. These receptors were collected from a human donor in good health. CDR3s include the opening cysteine and the closing phenylalanine or tryptophan. Fields, in order: CDR3 length, V gene, D gene, CDR3 protein. The D gene is left open where the match is weak.

cdr3_length: 16; v_call: TRBV7-9; d_call: NA; cdr3_aa: CASSPGEGRTYNEQFF
cdr3_length: 15; v_call: TRBV5-1; d_call: NA; cdr3_aa: CASSLAWTEGNGYTF
cdr3_length: 15; v_call: TRBV19; d_call: TRBD1; cdr3_aa: CASSPAGQGGYGYTF
cdr3_length: 17; v_call: TRBV5-4; d_call: NA; cdr3_aa: CASSLISSGGSGNTIYF
cdr3_length: 15; v_call: TRBV27; d_call: TRBD1; cdr3_aa: CASQNQGVMNTEAFF
cdr3_length: 11; v_call: TRBV10-3; d_call: NA; cdr3_aa: CAIARGYEQYF
cdr3_length: 15; v_call: TRBV25-1; d_call: TRBD2; cdr3_aa: CASSESQTSGNEQYF
cdr3_length: 15; v_call: TRBV11-2; d_call: NA; cdr3_aa: CASSLGPGSSYEQYF
cdr3_length: 16; v_call: TRBV5-1; d_call: NA; cdr3_aa: CASSLDLQPALNGYTF
cdr3_length: 11; v_call: TRBV2; d_call: NA; cdr3_aa: CAIKPSYEQYF
cdr3_length: 16; v_call: TRBV14; d_call: TRBD2; cdr3_aa: CASSQRTSGTSDTQYF
cdr3_length: 16; v_call: TRBV19; d_call: TRBD1; cdr3_aa: CASSIFLGQGNNEQFF
cdr3_length: 14; v_call: TRBV27; d_call: NA; cdr3_aa: CASSWEVGFTEAFF
cdr3_length: 14; v_call: TRBV19; d_call: TRBD2; cdr3_aa: CASRRRESQDTQYF